This T cell receptor (beta chain) came from a study of T-cell reconstitution after alpha-beta-depleted transplantation in children (dated by TCRdb to about 2016). Regarding the complete study: The study quantitatively tracked T-cell immune reconstitution after TCRalphabeta/CD19-depleted allogeneic hematopoietic cell transplantation in children using TCR repertoire profiling.

Libraries were made using PCR. Reads for this sample came from an Illumina HiSeq 2500. Molecular barcoding was employed in the preparation of TCR libraries, with unique molecular identifiers being used to normalize TCRbeta repertoire quantification. Clones were called with MiXCR by TCRdb after fastp trimmed the public reads at Q25, and only in-frame beta chains were retained. Identical CDR3 proteins give one entry, which carries the most common genes and DNA. The sample table lists 500,000 to 650,000 distinct CDR3 sequences, 10% to 15% of them with a count of one. The ten largest make up roughly 2.3% of the sample. The germline V gene supplies CDR1 SGHTA and CDR2 FQGTGA. The CDR3 starts with the cysteine, ends with the phenylalanine, and has 16 residues. Only the CDR3 region is kept as DNA, spanning 48 bases read in frame from base 1. Unmatched junction bases come to 14, with V trimmed by 1 base and J by 13 bases.

The treatment or condition label corresponds to: allogeneic hematopoietic cell transplantation with graft depleted of TCRalphabeta T cells and CD19 B cells. TCRalphabeta/CD19-depleted allogeneic hematopoietic cell grafts were given to the transplant recipients, all of whom were children. Study-wide conclusions, independent of this receptor: Over subsequent months, a decline in hyperexpanded clone frequencies was noted, and after one year, T-cell counts and TCRbeta diversity were mostly ascribed to newly produced T cells. About two months after transplant, the apparently early recovery of alphabetaT-cell counts reportedly depended on just several hundred clones that had expanded rapidly and came from non-depleted graft cells. In some patients, the high TCRbeta diversity seen at day 60 was put down to recipient T cells and intrathymic progenitors that had survived conditioning.

This clonotype appeared many times. No antigen is known for it. It has no much larger one-base neighbor in the sample; base qualities were not kept. The sequence came from a male patient aged 5 to 17 who had a stem cell transplant for acute myeloid leukemia, so the T cells may come from the graft donor. Sequenced material: PBMCs, mostly from graft donor cells, taken 360 days after TCRalphabeta/CD19-depleted stem cell transplant. The receptor chain draws on TRBV7-3 and TRBJ2-1; TRBD1 lines up with 9 middle nucleotides. The nucleotide sequence reads as follows: TGTGCCAGCAGCTTAAAAGTTGGGGGACAGGGAGCACTTCAGTTCTTC. Its protein reads: CASSLKVGGQGALQFF.